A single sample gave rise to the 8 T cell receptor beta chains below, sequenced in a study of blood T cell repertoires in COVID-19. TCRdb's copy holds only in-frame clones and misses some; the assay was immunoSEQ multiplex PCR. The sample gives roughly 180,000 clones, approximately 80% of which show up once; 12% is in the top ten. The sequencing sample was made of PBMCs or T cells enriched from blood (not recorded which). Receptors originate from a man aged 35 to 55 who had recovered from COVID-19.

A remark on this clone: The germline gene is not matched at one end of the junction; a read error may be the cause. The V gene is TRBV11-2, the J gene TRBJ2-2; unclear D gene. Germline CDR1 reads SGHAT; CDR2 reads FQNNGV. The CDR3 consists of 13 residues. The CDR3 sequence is CATGRTNTGELFF. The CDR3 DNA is TGCGCTACTGGGCGAACGAACACCGGGGAGCTGTTTTTT.

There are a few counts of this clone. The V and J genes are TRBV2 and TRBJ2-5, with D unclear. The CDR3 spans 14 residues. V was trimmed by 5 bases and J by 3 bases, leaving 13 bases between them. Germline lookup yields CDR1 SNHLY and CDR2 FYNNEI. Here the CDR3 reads CASSSTSAEETQYF. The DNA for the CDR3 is TGTGCCAGCAGTTCTACCTCGGCGGAAGAGACCCAGTACTTC.

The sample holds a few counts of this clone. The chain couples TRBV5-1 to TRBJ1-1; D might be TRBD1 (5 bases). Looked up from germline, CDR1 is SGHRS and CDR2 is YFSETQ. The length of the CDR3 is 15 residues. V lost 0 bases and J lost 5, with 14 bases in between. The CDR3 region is CASSLAQGLSTEAFF. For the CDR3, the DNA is TGCGCCAGCAGCTTGGCCCAGGGTCTATCGACTGAAGCTTTCTTT.

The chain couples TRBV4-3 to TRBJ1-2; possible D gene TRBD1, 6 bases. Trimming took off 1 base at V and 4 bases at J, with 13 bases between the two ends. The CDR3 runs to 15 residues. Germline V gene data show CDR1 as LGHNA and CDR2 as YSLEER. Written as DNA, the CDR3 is TGCGCCAGCAGCCAAGTCGACAGGCAAATCTATGGCTACACCTTC. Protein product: CASSQVDRQIYGYTF.

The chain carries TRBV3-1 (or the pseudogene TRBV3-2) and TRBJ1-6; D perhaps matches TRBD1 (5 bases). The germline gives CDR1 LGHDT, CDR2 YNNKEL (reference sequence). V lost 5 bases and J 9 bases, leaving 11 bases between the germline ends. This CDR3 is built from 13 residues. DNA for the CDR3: TGTGCCAGCAGCGCGGGGGGATCTTCACCCCTCCACTTT. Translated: CASSAGGSSPLHF.

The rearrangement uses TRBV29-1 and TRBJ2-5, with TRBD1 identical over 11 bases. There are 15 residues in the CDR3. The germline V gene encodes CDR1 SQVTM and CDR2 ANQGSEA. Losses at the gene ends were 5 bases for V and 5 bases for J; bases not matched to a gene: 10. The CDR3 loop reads CSVSRGQGVGETQYF. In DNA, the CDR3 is TGCAGCGTTTCGAGGGGACAGGGGGTAGGGGAGACCCAGTACTTC. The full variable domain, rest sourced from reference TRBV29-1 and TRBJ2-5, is SAVISQKPSRDICQRGTSLTIQCQVDSQVTMMFWYRQQPGQSLTLIATANQGSEATYESGFVIDKFPISRPNLTFSTLTVSNMSPEDSSIYLCSVSRGQGVGETQYFGPGTRLLVL.

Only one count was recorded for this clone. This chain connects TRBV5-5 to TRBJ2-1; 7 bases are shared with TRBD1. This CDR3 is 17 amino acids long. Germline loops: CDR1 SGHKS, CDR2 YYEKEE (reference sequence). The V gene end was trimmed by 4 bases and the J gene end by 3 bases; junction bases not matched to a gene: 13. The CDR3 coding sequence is TGTGCCAGCAGCGCCGAGAGGACAGGTAGGGTCTACAATGAGCAGTTCTTC. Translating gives CASSAERTGRVYNEQFF.

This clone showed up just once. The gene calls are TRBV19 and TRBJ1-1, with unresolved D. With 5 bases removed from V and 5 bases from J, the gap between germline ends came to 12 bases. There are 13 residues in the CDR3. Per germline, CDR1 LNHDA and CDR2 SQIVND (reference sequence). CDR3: CASSRGPGTEAFF. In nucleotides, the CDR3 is TGTGCCAGTAGTCGTGGCCCCGGGACTGAAGCTTTCTTT. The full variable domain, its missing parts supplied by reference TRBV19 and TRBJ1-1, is DGGITQSPKYLFRKEGQNVTLSCEQNLNHDAMYWYRQDPGQGLRLIYYSQIVNDFQKGDIAEGYSVSREKKESFPLTVTSAQKNPTAFYLCASSRGPGTEAFFGQGTRLTVV.